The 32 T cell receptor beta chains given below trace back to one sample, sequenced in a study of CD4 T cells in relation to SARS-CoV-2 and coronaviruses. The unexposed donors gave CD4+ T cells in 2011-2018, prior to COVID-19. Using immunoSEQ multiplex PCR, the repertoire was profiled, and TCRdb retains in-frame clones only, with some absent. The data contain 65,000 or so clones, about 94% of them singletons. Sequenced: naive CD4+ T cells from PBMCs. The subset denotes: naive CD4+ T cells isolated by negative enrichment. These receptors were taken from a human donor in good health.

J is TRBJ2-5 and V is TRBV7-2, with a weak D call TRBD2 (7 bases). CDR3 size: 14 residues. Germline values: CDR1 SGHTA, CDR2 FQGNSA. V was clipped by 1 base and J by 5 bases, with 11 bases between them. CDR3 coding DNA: TGTGCCAGCAGCTTAGGAGGGGGGGCCGAGACCCAGTACTTC. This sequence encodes CASSLGGGAETQYF.

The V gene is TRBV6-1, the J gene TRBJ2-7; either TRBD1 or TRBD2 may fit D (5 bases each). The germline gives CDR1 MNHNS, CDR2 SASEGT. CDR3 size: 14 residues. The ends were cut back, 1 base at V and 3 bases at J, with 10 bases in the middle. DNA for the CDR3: TGTGCCAGCAGTGAAGGGGGGATTGGCTACGAGCAGTACTTC. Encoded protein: CASSEGGIGYEQYF.

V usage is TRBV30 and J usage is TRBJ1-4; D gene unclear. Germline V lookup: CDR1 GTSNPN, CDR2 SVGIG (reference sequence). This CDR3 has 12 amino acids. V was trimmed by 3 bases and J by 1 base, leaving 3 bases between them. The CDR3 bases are TGTGCCTGGAGGAGAACTAATGAAAAACTGTTTTTT. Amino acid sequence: CAWRRTNEKLFF.

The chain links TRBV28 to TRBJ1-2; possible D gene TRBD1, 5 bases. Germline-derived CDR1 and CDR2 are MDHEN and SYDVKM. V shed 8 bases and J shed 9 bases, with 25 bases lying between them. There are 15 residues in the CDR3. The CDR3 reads CASGAVGASGVRYTF. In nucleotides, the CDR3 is TGTGCCAGCGGGGCGGTGGGCGCTAGTGGTGTGCGCTACACCTTC.

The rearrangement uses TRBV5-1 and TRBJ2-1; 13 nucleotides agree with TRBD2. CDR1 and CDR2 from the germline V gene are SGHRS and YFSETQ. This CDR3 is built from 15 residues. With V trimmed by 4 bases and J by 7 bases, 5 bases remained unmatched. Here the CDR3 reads CASSAGLAGANEQFF. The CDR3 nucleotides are TGCGCCAGCAGCGCAGGACTAGCGGGGGCAAATGAGCAGTTCTTC.

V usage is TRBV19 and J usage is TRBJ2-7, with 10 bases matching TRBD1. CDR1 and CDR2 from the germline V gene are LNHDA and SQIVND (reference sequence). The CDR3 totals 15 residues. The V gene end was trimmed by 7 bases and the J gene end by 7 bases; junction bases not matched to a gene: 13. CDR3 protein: CASTSAGTGVREQYF. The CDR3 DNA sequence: TGTGCCAGTACCTCTGCCGGGACAGGGGTGAGGGAGCAGTACTTC. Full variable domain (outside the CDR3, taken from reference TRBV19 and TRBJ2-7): DGGITQSPKYLFRKEGQNVTLSCEQNLNHDAMYWYRQDPGQGLRLIYYSQIVNDFQKGDIAEGYSVSREKKESFPLTVTSAQKNPTAFYLCASTSAGTGVREQYFGPGTRLTVT.

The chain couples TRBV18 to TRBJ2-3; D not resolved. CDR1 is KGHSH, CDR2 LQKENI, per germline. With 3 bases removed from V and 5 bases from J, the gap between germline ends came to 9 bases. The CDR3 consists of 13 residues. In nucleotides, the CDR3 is TGTGCCAGCTCACCCCTAATGGTAGATACGCAGTATTTT. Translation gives CASSPLMVDTQYF.

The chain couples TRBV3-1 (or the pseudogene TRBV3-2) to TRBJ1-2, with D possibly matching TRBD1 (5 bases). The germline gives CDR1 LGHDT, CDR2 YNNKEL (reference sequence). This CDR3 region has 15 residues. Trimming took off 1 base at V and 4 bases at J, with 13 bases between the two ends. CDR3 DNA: TGTGCCAGCAGCCAAGGCGCAGGGCTTGGCTATGGCTACACCTTC. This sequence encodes CASSQGAGLGYGYTF.

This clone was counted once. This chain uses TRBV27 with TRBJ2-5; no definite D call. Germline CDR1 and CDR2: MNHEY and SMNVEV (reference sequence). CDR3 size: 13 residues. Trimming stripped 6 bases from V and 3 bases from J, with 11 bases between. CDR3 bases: TGTGCCAGCAGCTCCACCGGAAAAGAGACCCAGTACTTC. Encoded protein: CASSSTGKETQYF.

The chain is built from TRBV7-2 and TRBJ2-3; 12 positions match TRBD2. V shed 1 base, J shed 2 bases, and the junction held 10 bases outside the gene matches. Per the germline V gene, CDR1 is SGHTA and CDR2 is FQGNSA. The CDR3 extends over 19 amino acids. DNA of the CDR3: TGTGCCAGCAGCTTAGAGGTAACTAGCGGGAGGCAACTCACAGATACGCAGTATTTT. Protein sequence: CASSLEVTSGRQLTDTQYF.

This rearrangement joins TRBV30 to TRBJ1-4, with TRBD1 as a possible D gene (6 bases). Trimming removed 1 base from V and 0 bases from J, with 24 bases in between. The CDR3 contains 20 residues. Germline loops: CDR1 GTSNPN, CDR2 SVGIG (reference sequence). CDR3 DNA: TGTGCCTGGAGTGAAGGACAGAAGTTGGCCGCCCCCGCAACTAATGAAAAACTGTTTTTT. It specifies CAWSEGQKLAAPATNEKLFF. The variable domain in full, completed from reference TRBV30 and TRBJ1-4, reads SQTIHQWPATLVQPVGSPLSLECTVEGTSNPNLYWYRQAAGRGLQLLFYSVGIGQISSEVPQNLSASRPQDRQFILSSKKLLLSDSGFYLCAWSEGQKLAAPATNEKLFFGSGTQLSVL.

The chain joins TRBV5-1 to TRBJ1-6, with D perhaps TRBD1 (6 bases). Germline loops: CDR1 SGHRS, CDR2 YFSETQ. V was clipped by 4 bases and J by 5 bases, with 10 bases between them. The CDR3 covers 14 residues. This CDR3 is CASSPTGDNSPLHF. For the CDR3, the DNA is TGCGCCAGCAGCCCGACAGGAGATAATTCACCCCTCCACTTT.

CDR3 loop: CASSLATTSGTYNEQFF. The CDR3 coding sequence is TGTGCCAGCAGCTTAGCGACGACTAGCGGGACCTACAATGAGCAGTTCTTC. V gene TRBV7-2 combines with J gene TRBJ2-1; 11 bases agree with TRBD2. Germline V CDR1 and CDR2: SGHTA, FQGNSA. V shed 0 bases and J 2 bases; nucleotides not matched to a gene: 3. The CDR3 is made up of 17 amino acids.

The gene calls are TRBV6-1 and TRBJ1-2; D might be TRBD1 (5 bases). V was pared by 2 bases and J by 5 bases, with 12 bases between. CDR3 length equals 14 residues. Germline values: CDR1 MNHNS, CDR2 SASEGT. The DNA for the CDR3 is TGTGCCAGCAGTGAAACTCGGGACGGATATGGCTACACCTTC. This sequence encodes CASSETRDGYGYTF.

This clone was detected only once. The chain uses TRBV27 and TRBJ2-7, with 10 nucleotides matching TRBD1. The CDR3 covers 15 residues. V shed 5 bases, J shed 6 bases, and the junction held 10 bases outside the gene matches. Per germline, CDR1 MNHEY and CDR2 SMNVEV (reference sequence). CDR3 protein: CASSQRRDRGGEQYF. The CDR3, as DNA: TGTGCCAGCAGTCAACGACGGGACAGGGGCGGCGAGCAGTACTTC.

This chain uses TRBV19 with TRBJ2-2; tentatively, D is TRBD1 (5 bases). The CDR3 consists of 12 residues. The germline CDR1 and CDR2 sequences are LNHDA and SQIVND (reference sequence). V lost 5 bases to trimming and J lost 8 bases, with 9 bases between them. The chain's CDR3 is CASSRQLGELFF. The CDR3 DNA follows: TGTGCCAGTAGTCGACAGCTGGGGGAGCTGTTTTTT.

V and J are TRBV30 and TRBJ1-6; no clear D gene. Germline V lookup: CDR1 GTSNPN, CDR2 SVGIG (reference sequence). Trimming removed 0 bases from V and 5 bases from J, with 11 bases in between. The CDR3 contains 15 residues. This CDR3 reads CAWSVRRVNNSPLHF. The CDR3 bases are TGTGCCTGGAGTGTACGCCGGGTCAATAATTCACCCCTCCACTTT.

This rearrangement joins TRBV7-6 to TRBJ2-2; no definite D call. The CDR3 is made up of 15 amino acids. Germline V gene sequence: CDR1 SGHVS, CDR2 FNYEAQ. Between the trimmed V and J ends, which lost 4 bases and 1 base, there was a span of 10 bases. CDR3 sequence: CASSSRELNTGELFF. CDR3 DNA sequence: TGTGCCAGCAGCTCTCGAGAGCTGAACACCGGGGAGCTGTTTTTT.

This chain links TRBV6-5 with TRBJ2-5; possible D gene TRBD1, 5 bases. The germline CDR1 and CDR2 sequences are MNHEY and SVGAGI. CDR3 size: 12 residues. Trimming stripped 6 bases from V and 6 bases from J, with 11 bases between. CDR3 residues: CASRDPGKTQYF. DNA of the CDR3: TGTGCCAGCAGGGATCCAGGGAAGACCCAGTACTTC.

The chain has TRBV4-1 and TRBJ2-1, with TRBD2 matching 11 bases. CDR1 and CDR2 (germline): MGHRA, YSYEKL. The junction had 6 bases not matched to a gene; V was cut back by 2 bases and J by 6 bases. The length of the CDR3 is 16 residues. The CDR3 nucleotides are TGCGCCAGCAGCCAACCGACTAGCGGGACCCGCAATGAGCAGTTCTTC. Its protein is CASSQPTSGTRNEQFF.

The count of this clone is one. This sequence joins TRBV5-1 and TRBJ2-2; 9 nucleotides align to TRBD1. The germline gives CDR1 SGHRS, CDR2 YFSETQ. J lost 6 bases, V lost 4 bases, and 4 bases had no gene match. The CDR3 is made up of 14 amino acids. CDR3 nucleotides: TGCGCCAGCAGCAAAGACAGGGGGGCCGGGGAGCTGTTTTTT. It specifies CASSKDRGAGELFF.

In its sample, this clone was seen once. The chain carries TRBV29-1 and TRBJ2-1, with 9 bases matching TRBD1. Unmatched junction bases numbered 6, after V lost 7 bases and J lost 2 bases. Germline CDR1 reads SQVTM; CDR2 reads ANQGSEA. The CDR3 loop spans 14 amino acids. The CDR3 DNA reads TGCAGCGGCGAACAGGGGGCCCCCTACAATGAGCAGTTCTTC. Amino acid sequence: CSGEQGAPYNEQFF.

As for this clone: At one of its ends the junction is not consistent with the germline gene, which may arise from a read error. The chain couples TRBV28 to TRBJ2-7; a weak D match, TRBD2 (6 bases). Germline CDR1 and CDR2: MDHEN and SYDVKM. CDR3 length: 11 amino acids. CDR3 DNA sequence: TGTGCCAGCAGCGAGCGGGCCTACCACTCCTTC. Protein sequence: CASSERAYHSF.

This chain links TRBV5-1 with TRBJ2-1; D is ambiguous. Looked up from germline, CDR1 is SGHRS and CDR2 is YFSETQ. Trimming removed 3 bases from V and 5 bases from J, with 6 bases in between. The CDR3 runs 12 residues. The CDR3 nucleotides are TGCGCCAGCAGCTGGTCCCACAATGAGCAGTTCTTC. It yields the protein CASSWSHNEQFF.

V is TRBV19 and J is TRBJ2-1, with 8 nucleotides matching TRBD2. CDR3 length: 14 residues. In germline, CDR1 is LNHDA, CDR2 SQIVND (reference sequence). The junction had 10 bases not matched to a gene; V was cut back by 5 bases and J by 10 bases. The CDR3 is CASSREAGVREQFF. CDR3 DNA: TGTGCCAGTAGTCGAGAAGCGGGAGTTAGGGAGCAGTTCTTC.

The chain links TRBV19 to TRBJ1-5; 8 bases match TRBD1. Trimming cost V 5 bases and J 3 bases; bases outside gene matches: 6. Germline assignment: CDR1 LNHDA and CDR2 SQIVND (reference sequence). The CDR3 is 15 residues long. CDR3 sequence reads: CASSFGQGVNQPQHF. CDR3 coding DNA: TGTGCCAGTAGTTTTGGACAGGGCGTCAATCAGCCCCAGCATTTT.

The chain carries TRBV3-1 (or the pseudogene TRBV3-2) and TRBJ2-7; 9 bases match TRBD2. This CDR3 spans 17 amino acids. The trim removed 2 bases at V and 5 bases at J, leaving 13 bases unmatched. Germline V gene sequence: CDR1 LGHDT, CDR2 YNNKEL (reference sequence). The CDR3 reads CASSQLTAGGRLNEQYF. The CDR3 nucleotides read TGTGCCAGCAGCCAATTGACGGCGGGAGGGCGTTTGAACGAGCAGTACTTC.

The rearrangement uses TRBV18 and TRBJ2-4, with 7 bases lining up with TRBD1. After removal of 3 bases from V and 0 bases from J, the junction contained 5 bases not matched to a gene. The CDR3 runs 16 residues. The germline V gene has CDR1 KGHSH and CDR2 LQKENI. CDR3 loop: CASSPIQGLAKNIQYF. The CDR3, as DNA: TGTGCCAGCTCACCGATACAGGGGCTAGCCAAAAACATTCAGTACTTC.

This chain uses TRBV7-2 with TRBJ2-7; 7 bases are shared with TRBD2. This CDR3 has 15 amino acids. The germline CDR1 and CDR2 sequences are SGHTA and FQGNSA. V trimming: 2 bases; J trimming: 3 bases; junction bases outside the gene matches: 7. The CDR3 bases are TGTGCCAGCAGCTTATCGGCTAGCGGCATCTACGAGCAGTACTTC. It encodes CASSLSASGIYEQYF. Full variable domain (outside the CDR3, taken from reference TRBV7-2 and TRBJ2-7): GAGVSQSPSNKVTEKGKDVELRCDPISGHTALYWYRQSLGQGLEFLIYFQGNSAPDKSGLPSDRFSAERTGGSVSTLTIQRTQQEDSAVYLCASSLSASGIYEQYFGPGTRLTVT.

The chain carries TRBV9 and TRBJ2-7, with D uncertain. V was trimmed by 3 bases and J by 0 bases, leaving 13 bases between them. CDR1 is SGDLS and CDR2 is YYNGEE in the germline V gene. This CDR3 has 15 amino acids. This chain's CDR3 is CASSGRTASSYEQYF. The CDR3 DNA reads TGTGCCAGCAGCGGCAGGACGGCGAGCTCCTACGAGCAGTACTTC.

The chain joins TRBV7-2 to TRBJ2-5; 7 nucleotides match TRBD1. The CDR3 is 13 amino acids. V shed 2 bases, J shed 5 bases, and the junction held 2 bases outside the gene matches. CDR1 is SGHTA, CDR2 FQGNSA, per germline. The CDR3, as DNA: TGTGCCAGCAGCTTATCGGGACAGGAGACCCAGTACTTC. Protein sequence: CASSLSGQETQYF.

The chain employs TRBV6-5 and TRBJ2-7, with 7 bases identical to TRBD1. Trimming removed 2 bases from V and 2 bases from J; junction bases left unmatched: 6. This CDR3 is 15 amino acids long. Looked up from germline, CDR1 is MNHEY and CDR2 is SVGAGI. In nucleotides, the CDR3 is TGTGCCAGCAGTTACCGCCCGGGACAGCCCTACGAGCAGTACTTC. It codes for CASSYRPGQPYEQYF.